Shown below are 15 T cell receptor beta chains from a single sample sequenced in a study of shared clonotypes between healthy human individuals. Sequenced by immunoSEQ multiplex PCR; TCRdb stores in-frame clones only, minus some. Found here are over a million clones, around 98.5% of them singletons; the top ten hold around 0.38%. The source material was naive CD4+ T cells sorted from blood. Subset meaning: CD45RA+ positively selected. The receptors come from a young man in good health.

This clone was detected only once. This chain links TRBV6-1 with TRBJ2-6, with D hard to call. The CDR3 runs 14 residues. V was clipped by 6 bases and J by 5 bases, with 11 bases between them. The germline V gene encodes CDR1 MNHNS and CDR2 SASEGT. The CDR3 loop is CASRDTVRANVLTF. CDR3 nucleotides: TGTGCCAGCAGAGATACGGTACGGGCCAACGTCCTGACTTTC.

This chain connects TRBV9 to TRBJ2-5; 8 bases match TRBD2. Trimming at V came to 1 base and at J to 3 bases, leaving 5 bases not matched to a gene. This CDR3 has 15 residues. Germline lookup yields CDR1 SGDLS and CDR2 YYNGEE. The CDR3 DNA follows: TGTGCCAGCAGCGTAAATCCAGCGGGAGAAGAGACCCAGTACTTC. This translates into CASSVNPAGEETQYF.

The chain employs TRBV27 and TRBJ2-7; tentative D call: TRBD1 (6 bases). With 2 bases removed from V and 1 base from J, the gap between germline ends came to 18 bases. Germline lookup yields CDR1 MNHEY and CDR2 SMNVEV (reference sequence). CDR3 size: 17 residues. CDR3 sequence: CASSLTLAPTGSYEQYF. DNA for the CDR3: TGTGCCAGCAGTTTAACGTTGGCTCCGACAGGTTCCTACGAGCAGTACTTC.

The CDR3 loop reads CASSPLSGQGIQETQYF. The CDR3 DNA follows: TGTGCCAGCTCACCGCTTTCCGGACAAGGAATTCAAGAGACCCAGTACTTC. V gene TRBV18 combines with J gene TRBJ2-5, with D possibly matching TRBD1 (5 bases). V was cut by 3 bases and J by 2 bases, with 19 bases left in between. Germline values: CDR1 KGHSH, CDR2 LQKENI. This CDR3 has 17 residues.

The rearrangement joins TRBV9 to TRBJ1-2; TRBD1 is a possible D gene (6 bases). Trimming removed 4 bases from V and 4 bases from J, with 17 bases in between. CDR3 length: 15 residues. Germline assignment: CDR1 SGDLS and CDR2 YYNGEE. This CDR3 is CASSPLGGAGYGYTF. CDR3 DNA sequence: TGTGCCAGCAGCCCCCTTGGGGGCGCTGGCTATGGCTACACCTTC.

V gene TRBV28 combines with J gene TRBJ2-3; a possible D gene is TRBD2 (5 bases). Germline values: CDR1 MDHEN, CDR2 SYDVKM. The ends were cut back, 4 bases at V and 1 base at J, with 9 bases in the middle. The CDR3 length is 14 residues. The CDR3 coding sequence is TGTGCCAGCAGTTATGGAGGCGGCACAGATACGCAGTATTTT. Translation gives CASSYGGGTDTQYF.

The V and J genes are TRBV7-9 and TRBJ2-3, with 8 nucleotides matching TRBD2. The germline CDR1 and CDR2 sequences are SEHNR and FQNEAQ (reference sequence). There are 19 residues in the CDR3. The J segment lost 6 bases and the V segment lost 5 bases, leaving 22 bases of the junction unmatched. The CDR3 loop is CASSPAGVSGTGVFDTQYF. The CDR3 DNA follows: TGTGCCAGCAGCCCAGCGGGGGTTAGCGGGACCGGTGTTTTCGATACGCAGTATTTT.

This chain joins TRBV6-6 and TRBJ1-4; 9 bases map to TRBD1. The ends lost 6 bases at V and 5 bases at J; junction bases unmatched: 7. Per the germline V gene, CDR1 is MNHNY and CDR2 is SVGAGI (reference sequence). This CDR3 spans 15 amino acids. The CDR3 reads CASRPKGQGNEKLFF. The DNA for the CDR3 is TGTGCCAGCAGACCTAAGGGACAGGGAAATGAAAAACTGTTTTTT.

The chain combines TRBV10-3 with TRBJ2-3, with TRBD1 matching 10 bases. The CDR3 consists of 14 residues. Losses at the gene ends were 10 bases for V and 3 bases for J; bases not matched to a gene: 7. Germline CDR1 and CDR2: ENHRY and SYGVKD. For the CDR3, the DNA is TGTGCCACGAGGGACAGGGGAATAACAGATACGCAGTATTTT. Its translation is CATRDRGITDTQYF.

This rearrangement joins TRBV5-1 to TRBJ2-2, with D maybe TRBD2 (5 bases). Trimming left V 5 bases short and J 7 bases short, with 6 bases between. Germline V gives CDR1 SGHRS, CDR2 YFSETQ. The CDR3 consists of 11 residues. CDR3 loop: CASRRDGELFF. CDR3 DNA sequence: TGCGCCAGCAGGAGGGACGGGGAGCTGTTTTTT. The full variable domain, rest sourced from reference TRBV5-1 and TRBJ2-2, is KAGVTQTPRYLIKTRGQQVTLSCSPISGHRSVSWYQQTPGQGLQFLFEYFSETQRNKGNFPGRFSGRQFSNSRSEMNVSTLELGDSALYLCASRRDGELFFGEGSRLTVL.

Of note for this clone: Other DNA sequences in the same sample also yield this CDR3. J is TRBJ1-4 and V is TRBV5-1, with TRBD1 as a possible D gene (6 bases). Germline CDR1 reads SGHRS; CDR2 reads YFSETQ. Trimming stripped 0 bases from V and 8 bases from J, with 11 bases between. This CDR3 contains 14 residues. CDR3 region: CASSLEGVGEKLFF. In DNA, the CDR3 is TGCGCCAGCAGCTTGGAGGGGGTAGGGGAAAAACTGTTTTTT.

V gene TRBV6-5 combines with J gene TRBJ2-7; D is ambiguous. This CDR3 contains 15 residues. Trimming shortened V by 2 bases and J by 0 bases, and 11 bases separated the two germline ends. Germline assignment: CDR1 MNHEY and CDR2 SVGAGI. The CDR3 region is CASSYRATSSYEQYF. The CDR3 DNA sequence: TGTGCCAGCAGTTACAGGGCAACAAGCTCCTACGAGCAGTACTTC.

This clone came up once. The chain combines TRBV2 with TRBJ2-1, with D unclear. Per germline, CDR1 SNHLY and CDR2 FYNNEI. V lost 7 bases and J 9 bases, leaving 7 bases between the germline ends. CDR3 length equals 10 residues. CDR3 amino acids: CASISGEQFF. CDR3 in DNA: TGTGCCAGCATCAGTGGTGAGCAGTTCTTC.

This clone was seen once. The chain links TRBV5-1 to TRBJ2-7, with 7 bases aligning to TRBD2. The CDR3 loop spans 16 amino acids. Germline loops: CDR1 SGHRS, CDR2 YFSETQ. V was clipped by 0 bases and J by 1 base; unmatched bases: 7. CDR3 nucleotide sequence: TGCGCCAGCAGCTTGGGTGGCGGGAGTGCATCCTACGAGCAGTACTTC. Its protein is CASSLGGGSASYEQYF.

The CDR3 here is CASIFGGLNQPQHF. The DNA of the CDR3 is TGTGCCAGCATTTTCGGGGGCCTCAATCAGCCCCAGCATTTT. J is TRBJ1-5 and V is TRBV6-1, with a tentative D call TRBD1 (6 bases). From germline, CDR1 is MNHNS and CDR2 SASEGT. The CDR3 totals 14 residues. Trimming stripped 7 bases from V and 3 bases from J, with 13 bases between.